Shown below are 25 T cell receptor beta chains from a single sample sequenced in a study of technical replicates of blood from several donors (TCRdb year 2017). Libraries were constructed by the immunoSEQ multiplex PCR assay. TCRdb obtained this table from immuneACCESS and retained in-frame rearrangements with V and J assigned. These tables miss some clones; where compared with another copy, unresolved V genes account for less than half of the shortfall, and the remainder is unexplained. This sample has about 83,000 clones in its table, and about 91% of those were observed once. The top ten clones comprise about 0.27% of the sample. Sequenced input: T cells isolated from PBMCs. All receptors come from a human donor in good health.

The genes are TRBV2 and TRBJ2-2, with 11 bases identical to TRBD2. The junction had 6 bases not matched to a gene; V was cut back by 2 bases and J by 4 bases. The CDR3 is 17 residues long. Germline V lookup: CDR1 SNHLY, CDR2 FYNNEI. DNA for the CDR3: TGTGCCAGCAGTGAACCTAGCGGGGGGTTCATCACCGGGGAGCTGTTTTTT. It codes for CASSEPSGGFITGELFF.

V and J are TRBV30 and TRBJ1-2; 7 positions match TRBD1. The CDR3 runs to 13 residues. Per germline, CDR1 GTSNPN and CDR2 SVGIG (reference sequence). The trim removed 5 bases at V and 0 bases at J, leaving 3 bases unmatched. The CDR3 region is CAWDRVANYGYTF. The DNA for the CDR3 is TGTGCCTGGGACAGGGTGGCTAACTATGGCTACACCTTC.

The V and J genes are TRBV11-2 and TRBJ2-1, with D maybe TRBD2 (5 bases). V lost 5 bases to trimming and J lost 0 bases, with 14 bases between them. This CDR3 has 16 amino acids. CDR1 SGHAT and CDR2 FQNNGV come from the germline V gene. The CDR3 reads CASSPSWTASYNEQFF. The CDR3 DNA is TGTGCCAGCAGCCCAAGTTGGACTGCCTCCTACAATGAGCAGTTCTTC. The whole variable domain, remainder taken from reference TRBV11-2 and TRBJ2-1, is EAGVAQSPRYKIIEKRQSVAFWCNPISGHATLYWYQQILGQGPKLLIQFQNNGVVDDSQLPKDRFSAERLKGVDSTLKIQPAKLEDSAVYLCASSPSWTASYNEQFFGPGTRLTVL.

The chain links TRBV11-2 to TRBJ2-1; no definite D call. Germline CDR1 is SGHAT and CDR2 is FQNNGV. V was pared by 5 bases and J by 3 bases, with 17 bases between. This CDR3 spans 16 amino acids. The CDR3 region has the DNA TGTGCCAGCAGCCCCACCGGTGGGCAGTTCTACAATGAGCAGTTCTTC. Its protein product is CASSPTGGQFYNEQFF.

V gene TRBV15 combines with J gene TRBJ2-3; 10 positions match TRBD2. V gave up 0 bases and J gave up 2 bases; unmatched junction bases: 11. The CDR3 is made up of 19 amino acids. The germline CDR1 and CDR2 sequences are LNHNV and YYDKDF (reference sequence). CDR3 in amino acids: CATSRDEAQLAGNTDTQYF. DNA for the CDR3: TGTGCCACCAGCAGAGATGAAGCCCAACTAGCGGGGAACACAGATACGCAGTATTTT.

CDR3 nucleotide sequence: TGTGCCAGCCACACGGGGGTCTCTGGAAACACCATATATTTT. Its protein is CASHTGVSGNTIYF. V is TRBV28 and J is TRBJ1-3; weak D call: TRBD1 (5 bases). The CDR3 is 14 residues long. Germline V gives CDR1 MDHEN, CDR2 SYDVKM. Trimming left V 8 bases short and J 0 bases short, with 11 bases between.

The gene calls are TRBV7-9 and TRBJ1-1, with D unresolved. V was trimmed by 3 bases and J by 6 bases, leaving 11 bases between them. CDR1 and CDR2 (germline): SEHNR, FQNEAQ (reference sequence). This CDR3 comprises 13 residues. The CDR3 is CASSFRQYPEAFF. Written as DNA, the CDR3 is TGTGCCAGCAGCTTCAGGCAGTACCCTGAAGCTTTCTTT.

This sequence joins TRBV18 and TRBJ2-7; 14 nucleotides match TRBD2. J was trimmed by 5 bases and V by 0 bases; bases with no gene match: 6. The CDR3 loop spans 17 amino acids. The V gene's germline CDR1 is KGHSH and CDR2 LQKENI. The CDR3 nucleotides are TGTGCCAGCTCACCACCGGGACTAGCGGGAGTATCCGACGAGCAGTACTTC. Encoded protein: CASSPPGLAGVSDEQYF.

The V call is TRBV5-4, the J call TRBJ2-3, with 8 bases lining up with TRBD2. The CDR3 has 16 amino acids. V lost 0 bases and J lost 1; bases outside the gene matches: 4. In germline, CDR1 is SGHNT, CDR2 YYREEE (reference sequence). The DNA for the CDR3 is TGTGCCAGCAGCTTGGGGTTAGCGGGGCGCACAGATACGCAGTATTTT. Translated, it gives CASSLGLAGRTDTQYF. Full variable domain (missing parts from reference TRBV5-4 and TRBJ2-3): ETGVTQSPTHLIKTRGQQVTLRCSSQSGHNTVSWYQQALGQGPQFIFQYYREEENGRGNFPPRFSGLQFPNYSSELNVNALELDDSALYLCASSLGLAGRTDTQYFGPGTRLTVL.

This clone has a single count. This specimen includes other DNA sequences encoding the same CDR3. The rearrangement uses TRBV27 and TRBJ2-7; no reliable D call. V was trimmed by 3 bases and J by 1 base, leaving 7 bases between them. The CDR3 sequence is 13 residues long. Germline lookup yields CDR1 MNHEY and CDR2 SMNVEV (reference sequence). In nucleotides, the CDR3 is TGTGCCAGCAGTTTGCATAGTTCCTACGAGCAGTACTTC. It is translated as CASSLHSSYEQYF.

The chain joins TRBV14 to TRBJ2-5; TRBD2 aligns across 13 bases. Trimming removed 3 bases from V and 1 base from J; junction bases left unmatched: 5. This CDR3 has 17 residues. CDR1 SGHDN and CDR2 FVKESK come from the germline V gene. The CDR3 is CASSHRLAGGPQETQYF. The DNA of the CDR3 is TGTGCCAGCAGCCACCGACTAGCGGGGGGCCCCCAAGAGACCCAGTACTTC.

The rearrangement joins TRBV9 to TRBJ2-7; 11 bases agree with TRBD2. Germline V gene data show CDR1 as SGDLS and CDR2 as YYNGEE. The V segment lost 2 bases and the J segment 6 bases; nucleotides outside the gene matches: 10. The CDR3 contains 16 residues. CDR3 sequence reads: CASSVELAGGYGEQYF. CDR3 nucleotide sequence: TGTGCCAGCAGCGTGGAGCTAGCGGGGGGTTACGGCGAGCAGTACTTC.

The CDR3 DNA is TGTGCCAGCAGTTCCGACAGGGGCGGGGAGCTGTTTTTT. It yields the protein CASSSDRGGELFF. This rearrangement joins TRBV6-5 to TRBJ2-2; 8 nucleotides line up with TRBD1. Germline assignment: CDR1 MNHEY and CDR2 SVGAGI. V lost 4 bases, J lost 7 bases, and 2 bases stayed unmatched. The length of the CDR3 is 13 residues.

V and J are TRBV18 and TRBJ1-5, with 10 bases aligning to TRBD1. The CDR3 is made up of 15 amino acids. J was trimmed by 5 bases and V by 2 bases; bases with no gene match: 3. Germline loops: CDR1 KGHSH, CDR2 LQKENI. DNA for the CDR3: TGTGCCAGCTCACCAATGACAGGGGGCGATCAGCCCCAGCATTTT. Encoded protein: CASSPMTGGDQPQHF.

This clone is a singleton in its sample. The chain employs TRBV11-3 and TRBJ2-1; 9 bases fit TRBD1. Germline loops: CDR1 SGHNT, CDR2 YENEEA. Trimming cost V 0 bases and J 0 bases; bases outside gene matches: 9. The CDR3 extends over 19 amino acids. CDR3 loop: CASSLDQWGQGGSYNEQFF. CDR3 sequence (DNA): TGTGCCAGCAGCTTAGATCAATGGGGACAGGGCGGCTCCTACAATGAGCAGTTCTTC.

The chain carries TRBV10-2 and TRBJ2-3; weak D call: TRBD1 (6 bases). The CDR3 has 13 residues. V was pared by 8 bases and J by 4 bases, with 13 bases between. CDR1 and CDR2 from the germline V gene are WSHSY and SAAADI. The CDR3 protein is CASGGARADTQYF. The CDR3 DNA sequence: TGCGCCAGCGGGGGCGCCCGTGCAGATACGCAGTATTTT.

The chain uses TRBV15 and TRBJ2-3; 7 nucleotides line up with TRBD1. Germline values: CDR1 LNHNV, CDR2 YYDKDF (reference sequence). V lost 3 bases, J lost 2 bases, and 8 bases stayed unmatched. The CDR3 contains 16 residues. For the CDR3, the DNA is TGTGCCACCAGCAGCCTCCGGGACAGCCACACAGATACGCAGTATTTT. Encoded protein: CATSSLRDSHTDTQYF.

CDR3 DNA: TGTGCCAGCAGTAAATTTCGAAGGGGGAACGAGCAGTTCTTC. As protein: CASSKFRRGNEQFF. The rearrangement joins TRBV6-5 to TRBJ2-1; D perhaps matches TRBD1 (6 bases). V was trimmed by 5 bases and J by 10 bases, leaving 18 bases between them. This CDR3 is 14 amino acids long. Germline V lookup: CDR1 MNHEY, CDR2 SVGAGI.

The chain has TRBV7-2 and TRBJ2-3, with 13 positions matching TRBD2. From germline, CDR1 is SGHTA and CDR2 FQGNSA. V dropped 3 bases and J dropped 14; count of bases not matched to a gene: 11. The length of the CDR3 is 15 residues. The CDR3 sequence: CASSFGLAGDTEPYF. DNA for the CDR3: TGTGCCAGCAGCTTCGGACTAGCGGGAGATACAGAGCCGTATTTT.

This clone was seen once. The rearrangement joins TRBV14 to TRBJ2-7; 9 bases line up with TRBD2. Trimming removed 0 bases from V and 5 bases from J; junction bases left unmatched: 8. The germline V gene has CDR1 SGHDN and CDR2 FVKESK. The CDR3 length is 16 residues. This CDR3 is CASSQEVSSGKNEQYF. Written as DNA, the CDR3 is TGTGCCAGCAGCCAAGAGGTTTCTAGCGGGAAGAACGAGCAGTACTTC.

This chain joins TRBV5-6 and TRBJ2-3; unclear D gene. The CDR3 consists of 13 residues. The V gene lost 4 bases and the J gene lost 0 bases, with 6 bases spanning the gap. CDR1 is SGHDT and CDR2 is YYEEEE in the germline V gene. CDR3 region: CASSTLSTDTQYF. As DNA, the CDR3 is TGTGCCAGCAGCACTCTAAGCACAGATACGCAGTATTTT.

The rearrangement joins TRBV7-6 to TRBJ2-7, with 7 bases that match TRBD2. The V gene's germline CDR1 is SGHVS and CDR2 FNYEAQ. The CDR3 is 15 amino acids. Germline trimming cut 5 bases from V and 3 bases from J; bases unmatched to any gene: 10. The CDR3 DNA reads as TGTGCCAGCAGCCCTTACAGCGGGGCGAACTACGAGCAGTACTTC. Translated, it gives CASSPYSGANYEQYF.

The chain joins TRBV25-1 to TRBJ2-1; 8 nucleotides align to TRBD2. The germline V gene encodes CDR1 MGHDK and CDR2 SYGVNS. V shed 7 bases, J shed 15 bases, and the junction held 8 bases outside the gene matches. This CDR3 is 11 amino acids long. DNA for the CDR3: TGTGCCAGCAAATGGCGGGAGGACACGTTCTTC. Amino acids: CASKWREDTFF.

This chain's CDR3 is CASSVTGDYEQYF. The CDR3 region has the DNA TGCGCCAGCAGTGTGACAGGGGACTACGAGCAGTACTTC. The V gene is TRBV10-2, the J gene TRBJ2-7; 8 bases are a match to TRBD1. This CDR3 has 13 residues. Germline V gene lookup returns CDR1 WSHSY and CDR2 SAAADI. Trimming removed 4 bases from V and 3 bases from J; junction bases left unmatched: 2.

This clone has just a few counts. The gene calls are TRBV27 and TRBJ1-4, with D unclear. Trimming cost V 2 bases and J 8 bases, with 15 bases left between them. This CDR3 is built from 15 residues. The germline CDR1 and CDR2 sequences are MNHEY and SMNVEV (reference sequence). The CDR3 DNA follows: TGTGCCAGCAGTTTAGGAGGCGAGCGGCGGGAAAAACTGTTTTTT. It translates to CASSLGGERREKLFF.